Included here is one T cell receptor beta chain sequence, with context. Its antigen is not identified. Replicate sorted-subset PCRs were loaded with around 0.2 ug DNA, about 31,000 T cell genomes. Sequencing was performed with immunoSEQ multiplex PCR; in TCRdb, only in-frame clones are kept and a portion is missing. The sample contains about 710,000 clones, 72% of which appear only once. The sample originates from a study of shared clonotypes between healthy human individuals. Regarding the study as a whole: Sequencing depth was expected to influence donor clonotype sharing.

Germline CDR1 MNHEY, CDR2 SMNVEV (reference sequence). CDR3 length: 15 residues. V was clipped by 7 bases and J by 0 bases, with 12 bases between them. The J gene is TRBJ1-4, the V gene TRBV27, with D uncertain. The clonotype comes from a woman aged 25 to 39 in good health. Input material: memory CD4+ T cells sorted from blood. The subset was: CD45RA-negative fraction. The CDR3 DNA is TGTGCCAGCAAAGTCCTGACGGCAACTAATGAAAAACTGTTTTTT. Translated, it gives CASKVLTATNEKLFF.